The sequence of this T cell receptor delta chain was determined in a study of human gamma delta and Vdelta1 T cells. Trimming at V came to 0 bases and at J to 0 bases, leaving 31 bases not matched to a gene. Germline V gene lookup returns CDR1 TSWWSYY and CDR2 QGS. The CDR3 has 25 residues. TCRdb reanalysed the PCR reads via CATT. Here the sample spans just under 650 delta-chain clones, about 20% being singletons. This clone was detected many times. Since a far larger clone is one base different, this is likely a read error. At the DNA level, this CDR3 is encoded by other sequences in the same sample as well.

The chain joins TRDV1 to TRDJ1, with 7 bases matching TRDD3. Sequenced sample: Vdelta1 gamma-delta T cells from blood. The sequence was obtained from a human donor in good health. The CDR3 sequence: CALGELVFVGAARTGGLYYTDKLIF. CDR3 DNA: TGTGCTCTTGGGGAACTAGTCTTCGTCGGAGCGGCCCGTACCGGGGGATTGTACTACACCGATAAACTCATCTTT.